In this sample, the clone carrying this TCR beta chain turned up many times. The antigen remains unidentified. Trimming removed 5 bases from V and 4 bases from J, with 14 bases in between. Germline loops: CDR1 SGHTA, CDR2 FQGNSA. The CDR3 contains 14 residues. TCRdb ran MiXCR on the reads and lists one entry per CDR3 protein. The repertoire holds 250,000 to 350,000 distinct CDR3 sequences, with roughly 23% as singletons. These data are taken from a study of T cell repertoires in cytomegalovirus infection. About the research overall: It was the public TCR beta signatures that indicated both CMV infection and matching HLA type.

Points from the study as a whole: Ex vivo, HLA-C-restricted CMV-specific TCR beta clonotypes prevailed over the rest of the response. People with CMV and the relevant HLA were identified by cumulative public TCR beta family frequency.

Sequencing input: PBMCs. This chain connects TRBV7-2 to TRBJ1-1; D remains ambiguous. This clonotype was sampled from a human donor in good health (CMV status not recorded). Some clones in this sample may be carry-over from other donors' samples. CDR3 in amino acids: CASSPTRGSTEAFF. The CDR3 nucleotides read TGTGCCAGCAGCCCGACTCGGGGAAGCACTGAAGCTTTCTTT.